What follows describes a single T cell receptor (beta chain). The sample belongs to a study of blood T cell repertoires in COVID-19. Study-wide context: Nucleic acid was either cDNA or gDNA, and it came from T cells, B-cell-depleted T cells, or PBMCs.

Per germline, CDR1 MNHEY and CDR2 SVGEGT. This CDR3 has 16 amino acids. Trimming pared 5 bases from V and 4 bases from J, leaving 20 bases between. Libraries were prepared by immunoSEQ multiplex PCR; TCRdb keeps only in-frame clonotypes and omits some of them. The top ten clones hold 3.5% to 4% of a sample with around 170,000 clones, 85% to 90% of them seen once. Sequenced material: peripheral blood. The chain uses TRBV6-2 or TRBV6-3 and TRBJ1-2; D gene ambiguous. This receptor was obtained from a woman in her 70s with acute or convalescent COVID-19. The chain's CDR3 is CASSPLSLGGSYGYTF. DNA of the CDR3: TGTGCCAGCAGTCCATTGTCGCTCGGTGGGAGCTATGGCTACACCTTC.